Presented here are 23 T cell receptor beta chains from one specimen sequenced in a study of blood T cell repertoires in COVID-19. Repertoires were generated with immunoSEQ multiplex PCR, while TCRdb's copy carries only in-frame clones and drops some. The repertoire holds roughly 150,000 clones, with more than 75% as singletons. The sample taken for sequencing was peripheral blood. The receptors stem from a woman between 45 and 60 years old with COVID-19, enrolled during active disease.

The rearrangement links TRBV12-3 or TRBV12-4 to TRBJ1-6, with D maybe TRBD1 (5 bases). The CDR3 is made up of 13 amino acids. Trimming cost V 6 bases and J 9 bases, with 12 bases left between them. CDR3 sequence: CASRFGGFSPLHF. In DNA form, the CDR3 reads TGTGCCAGCAGATTCGGGGGGTTTTCACCCCTCCACTTT.

The V and J genes are TRBV24-1 and TRBJ2-3, with 7 bases fitting TRBD2. J was trimmed by 2 bases and V by 3 bases; bases with no gene match: 4. The CDR3 loop spans 15 amino acids. Germline assignment: CDR1 KGHDR and CDR2 SFDVKD. CDR3 coding DNA: TGTGCCACCAGTGATCAGGCGGGGGTCACAGATACGCAGTATTTT. This codes for CATSDQAGVTDTQYF.

The rearrangement links TRBV30 to TRBJ2-2, with a weak D call TRBD2 (6 bases). The CDR3 extends over 15 amino acids. Germline V gene lookup returns CDR1 GTSNPN and CDR2 SVGIG (reference sequence). V shed 2 bases and J shed 4 bases, with 14 bases lying between them. CDR3: CAWSPGLVGTGELFF. CDR3 bases: TGTGCCTGGAGTCCGGGACTCGTGGGCACCGGGGAGCTGTTTTTT.

This chain links TRBV6-5 with TRBJ1-1; the match to TRBD1 covers 9 bases. The CDR3 runs to 14 residues. J lost 3 bases, V lost 5 bases, and 4 bases had no gene match. Germline V gives CDR1 MNHEY, CDR2 SVGAGI. CDR3 DNA sequence: TGTGCCAGCAGTCACCGGGACAGGGACACTGAAGCTTTCTTT. It specifies CASSHRDRDTEAFF.

V and J are TRBV28 and TRBJ1-5; no reliable D call. The germline gives CDR1 MDHEN, CDR2 SYDVKM. This CDR3 comprises 16 residues. V was pared by 5 bases and J by 2 bases, with 16 bases between. As DNA, the CDR3 is TGTGCCAGCAGTCCGCGTCGGGTCGTAGGCAATCAGCCCCAGCATTTT. As protein: CASSPRRVVGNQPQHF.

The rearrangement links TRBV9 to TRBJ2-1; TRBD1 agrees at 10 bases. CDR1 and CDR2 from the germline V gene are SGDLS and YYNGEE. The CDR3 loop spans 16 amino acids. J was trimmed by 6 bases and V by 1 base; bases with no gene match: 7. CDR3 region: CASSVSGQGHLNEQFF. CDR3 coding DNA: TGTGCCAGCAGCGTATCGGGACAGGGGCATCTCAATGAGCAGTTCTTC. Filled out from reference TRBV9 and TRBJ2-1, the complete variable domain reads DSGVTQTPKHLITATGQRVTLRCSPRSGDLSVYWYQQSLDQGLQFLIQYYNGEERAKGNILERFSAQQFPDLHSELNLSSLELGDSALYFCASSVSGQGHLNEQFFGPGTRLTVL.

The chain uses TRBV4-3 and TRBJ1-1; D is undetermined. The germline CDR1 and CDR2 sequences are LGHNA and YSLEER. Between the trimmed V and J ends, which lost 0 bases and 6 bases, there was a span of 8 bases. This CDR3 is 13 amino acids long. CDR3 nucleotide sequence: TGCGCCAGCAGCCAAGAAGTCCGCGCTGAAGCTTTCTTT. Translation gives CASSQEVRAEAFF.

The chain is built from TRBV30 and TRBJ1-1, with 9 positions matching TRBD1. After removal of 4 bases from V and 4 bases from J, the junction contained 4 bases not matched to a gene. Per the germline V gene, CDR1 is GTSNPN and CDR2 is SVGIG (reference sequence). There are 13 residues in the CDR3. This CDR3 reads CAWKTGGATEAFF. CDR3 bases: TGTGCCTGGAAGACAGGGGGTGCCACTGAAGCTTTCTTT.

This clone was found once. The chain combines TRBV11-3 with TRBJ2-1, with D uncertain. Trimming left V 5 bases short and J 6 bases short, with 8 bases between. The CDR3 extends over 12 amino acids. Germline CDR1 and CDR2: SGHNT and YENEEA. The CDR3 is CASSPLFNEQFF. In DNA, the CDR3 is TGTGCCAGCAGCCCTCTTTTCAATGAGCAGTTCTTC.

This chain joins TRBV19 and TRBJ1-5; D ambiguous. The CDR3 runs to 13 residues. V was cut by 0 bases and J by 11 bases, with 11 bases left in between. The germline gives CDR1 LNHDA, CDR2 SQIVND (reference sequence). The CDR3 reads CASSIEEGSAQHF. The CDR3 DNA is TGTGCCAGTAGTATAGAGGAGGGTTCAGCCCAGCATTTT.

This chain links TRBV19 with TRBJ1-1, with D perhaps matching TRBD1 (5 bases). The germline gives CDR1 LNHDA, CDR2 SQIVND (reference sequence). Trimming removed 1 base at V and 10 bases at J, with 16 bases between. The CDR3 covers 14 residues. As DNA, the CDR3 is TGTGCCAGTAGTATAGGGGGCGGGAGGCCTATAGCTTTCTTT. This codes for CASSIGGGRPIAFF.

The chain employs TRBV5-1 and TRBJ2-5; tentatively, D is TRBD1 (5 bases). The length of the CDR3 is 14 residues. CDR1 and CDR2 from the germline V gene are SGHRS and YFSETQ. Trimming removed 4 bases at V and 5 bases at J, with 15 bases between. CDR3 region: CASSRVQGSETQYF. DNA of the CDR3: TGCGCCAGCAGCAGAGTCCAGGGAAGTGAGACCCAGTACTTC.

This chain joins TRBV7-6 and TRBJ2-5; D is ambiguous. The V end was cut by 0 bases, the J end by 7 bases, with 15 bases between. Per germline, CDR1 SGHVS and CDR2 FNYEAQ. The CDR3 covers 15 residues. The CDR3 DNA sequence: TGTGCCAGCAGCTTAGCCGTCGGTAGCCATGGGACCCAGTACTTC. Translation gives CASSLAVGSHGTQYF.

The chain's CDR3 is CASSFPVLPEQYF. The CDR3 DNA reads as TGTGCCAGCAGCTTCCCAGTGTTGCCCGAACAGTACTTC. The V call is TRBV7-9, the J call TRBJ2-7; D ambiguous. The CDR3 is 13 amino acids. Germline CDR1 is SEHNR and CDR2 is FQNEAQ (reference sequence). Trimming shortened V by 3 bases and J by 10 bases, and 16 bases separated the two germline ends.

V is TRBV5-5 and J is TRBJ1-1, with 7 bases matching TRBD1. The ends lost 7 bases at V and 4 bases at J; junction bases unmatched: 4. Germline-derived CDR1 and CDR2 are SGHKS and YYEKEE (reference sequence). The CDR3 has 12 residues. The CDR3 DNA is TGTGCCAGCGGCTCAGGGGGCACTGAAGCTTTCTTT. This sequence encodes CASGSGGTEAFF.

The chain uses TRBV7-2 and TRBJ1-1; D is perhaps TRBD1 (6 bases). Germline CDR1 and CDR2: SGHTA and FQGNSA. V dropped 1 base and J dropped 0 bases, with 9 bases sitting between them. CDR3 length: 15 amino acids. CDR3 coding DNA: TGTGCCAGCAGCTTAGGGGGGGGCTTGAACACTGAAGCTTTCTTT. This translates into CASSLGGGLNTEAFF.

The rearrangement uses TRBV7-7 and TRBJ2-3; 11 bases fit TRBD2. Germline V lookup: CDR1 SSHAT, CDR2 FNYEAQ (reference sequence). The CDR3 runs to 16 residues. V trimming: 2 bases; J trimming: 2 bases; junction bases outside the gene matches: 3. CDR3 in DNA: TGTGCCAGCAGCTTAATAGCGGGGGGGCCCACAGATACGCAGTATTTT. Amino acids: CASSLIAGGPTDTQYF.

The rearrangement joins TRBV7-9 to TRBJ2-5; 12 nucleotides line up with TRBD1. This CDR3 contains 15 residues. Germline-derived CDR1 and CDR2 are SEHNR and FQNEAQ (reference sequence). V was clipped by 4 bases and J by 5 bases; unmatched bases: 5. CDR3 in DNA: TGTGCCAGCAGCTCAGGGACAGGGGGCGTCGAGACCCAGTACTTC. It translates to CASSSGTGGVETQYF.

The chain carries TRBV6-5 and TRBJ1-5; D is perhaps TRBD1 (6 bases). Trimming stripped 7 bases from V and 4 bases from J, with 11 bases between. CDR1 is MNHEY, CDR2 SVGAGI, per germline. This CDR3 comprises 13 residues. This chain's CDR3 is CASTWTENQPQHF. The CDR3 DNA follows: TGTGCCAGCACCTGGACAGAAAATCAGCCCCAGCATTTT.

The chain recombines TRBV9 with TRBJ2-1; 10 bases are shared with TRBD2. J gave up 4 bases and V 0 bases, and 7 bases lay outside the gene matches. The CDR3 sequence is 17 residues long. The V gene's germline CDR1 is SGDLS and CDR2 YYNGEE. The CDR3 protein is CASSVDTSSGGYNEQFF. The CDR3 bases are TGTGCCAGCAGCGTAGATACGTCTAGCGGGGGATACAATGAGCAGTTCTTC.

J is TRBJ1-2 and V is TRBV4-1; D is undetermined. CDR3 length equals 12 residues. CDR1 is MGHRA, CDR2 YSYEKL, per germline. V was cut by 5 bases and J by 3 bases, with 7 bases left in between. The CDR3 loop is CASSNFDYGYTF. As DNA, the CDR3 is TGCGCCAGCAGCAACTTTGACTATGGCTACACCTTC.

This sequence joins TRBV11-2 and TRBJ2-1, with 7 bases matching TRBD2. The CDR3 has 15 amino acids. Germline-derived CDR1 and CDR2 are SGHAT and FQNNGV. Unmatched junction bases numbered 8, after V lost 3 bases and J lost 6 bases. The CDR3 coding sequence is TGTGCCAGCAGCTTCTCGGCGGGGGAGACCAATGAGCAGTTCTTC. Translation: CASSFSAGETNEQFF.

The V call is TRBV6-5, the J call TRBJ1-1; D is uncertain. Trimming shortened V by 0 bases and J by 7 bases, and 9 bases separated the two germline ends. Per the germline V gene, CDR1 is MNHEY and CDR2 is SVGAGI. This CDR3 comprises 13 residues. This CDR3 reads CASSYSLGVEAFF. CDR3 coding DNA: TGTGCCAGCAGTTACTCCCTCGGGGTTGAAGCTTTCTTT.